One and the same sample provided the 8 T cell receptor beta chains below, sequenced in a study of T-cell reconstitution after alpha-beta-depleted transplantation in children. Molecular barcoding with unique molecular identifiers was used for the TCRbeta library. TCRdb ran MiXCR on the PCR reads and lists one entry per CDR3 protein. Here the sample spans 530,000 or so distinct CDR3 sequences, around 27% being singletons. Sequencing used PBMCs, obtained before TCRalphabeta/CD19-depleted stem cell transplant. The receptor source for this set is a boy under two years old with Wiskott-Aldrich syndrome, due to receive a stem cell transplant.

The chain couples TRBV5-1 to TRBJ2-1; TRBD2 matches at 7 bases. From germline, CDR1 is SGHRS and CDR2 YFSETQ. The CDR3 extends over 16 amino acids. V gave up 4 bases and J gave up 0 bases; unmatched junction bases: 7. This CDR3 reads CASSGRATSSYNEQFF. CDR3 coding DNA: TGCGCCAGCAGCGGGAGGGCGACGAGCTCCTACAATGAGCAGTTCTTC.

This chain uses TRBV7-2 with TRBJ2-7; possible D gene TRBD2, 5 bases. CDR1 and CDR2 (germline): SGHTA, FQGNSA. This CDR3 has 14 amino acids. V lost 4 bases, J lost 3 bases, and 13 bases lay in between. CDR3 DNA sequence: TGTGCCAGCAGCTGGACTCACGGTGGCTACGAGCAGTACTTC. Translated, it gives CASSWTHGGYEQYF. Full variable domain (missing parts from reference TRBV7-2 and TRBJ2-7): GAGVSQSPSNKVTEKGKDVELRCDPISGHTALYWYRQSLGQGLEFLIYFQGNSAPDKSGLPSDRFSAERTGGSVSTLTIQRTQQEDSAVYLCASSWTHGGYEQYFGPGTRLTVT.

This clonotype was seen a few times. The rearrangement uses TRBV7-9 and TRBJ2-1, with 12 nucleotides matching TRBD2. Germline V CDR1 and CDR2: SEHNR, FQNEAQ (reference sequence). The CDR3 length is 16 residues. V trimming: 5 bases; J trimming: 7 bases; junction bases outside the gene matches: 9. The CDR3, as DNA: TGTGCCAGCAGCCTAGGACTAGCGGGAATGGGTAATGAGCAGTTCTTC. Amino acid sequence: CASSLGLAGMGNEQFF.

As DNA, the CDR3 is TGCGCCAGCACCTCGGGACTGATCACAGATACGCAGTATTTT. Translated, it gives CASTSGLITDTQYF. The V gene is TRBV5-1, the J gene TRBJ2-3, with a tentative D call TRBD2 (6 bases). In germline, CDR1 is SGHRS, CDR2 YFSETQ. V lost 6 bases, J lost 2 bases, and 13 bases lay in between. The CDR3 has 14 amino acids.

A few counts support this clonotype. The chain has TRBV5-6 and TRBJ1-2; D unclear. Trimming took off 1 base at V and 7 bases at J, with 11 bases between the two ends. The germline CDR1 and CDR2 sequences are SGHDT and YYEEEE. The CDR3 covers 13 residues. The CDR3 DNA sequence: TGTGCCAGCAGCTTGACGGGGATTCCTGGCTACACCTTC. Translation gives CASSLTGIPGYTF.

The genes are TRBV20-1 and TRBJ2-1; D is tentatively TRBD1 or TRBD2 (5 bases each). Trimming cost V 3 bases and J 2 bases, with 23 bases left between them. This CDR3 region has 18 residues. Looked up from germline, CDR1 is DFQATT and CDR2 is SNEGSKA (reference sequence). The CDR3 sequence is CSASPSGALRITYNEQFF. As DNA, the CDR3 is TGCAGTGCTAGCCCGTCCGGGGCCCTCAGAATAACCTACAATGAGCAGTTCTTC.

This clonotype was counted only a few times. This rearrangement joins TRBV7-9 to TRBJ2-3; TRBD2 matches at 8 bases. The germline V gene encodes CDR1 SEHNR and CDR2 FQNEAQ (reference sequence). CDR3 length: 17 amino acids. Trimming cost V 5 bases and J 2 bases; bases outside gene matches: 12. CDR3 sequence reads: CASSPFPQRETTDTQYF. In DNA form, the CDR3 reads TGTGCCAGCAGCCCCTTCCCGCAGCGGGAGACCACAGATACGCAGTATTTT.

This clonotype was seen a handful of times. The chain has TRBV5-1 and TRBJ1-1; perhaps TRBD1 as D (6 bases). The V gene lost 3 bases and the J gene lost 10 bases, with 16 bases spanning the gap. The CDR3 length is 13 residues. Germline CDR1 SGHRS, CDR2 YFSETQ. The CDR3 here is CASSSQGPDLAFF. The CDR3 coding sequence is TGCGCCAGCAGCTCGCAGGGGCCGGACTTAGCTTTCTTT.